Here is one T cell receptor beta chain with its context. Its specificity is not known. Clones were read by immunoSEQ multiplex PCR, and TCRdb kept only the in-frame ones, dropping some. The top ten clones hold less than 5.5% of a sample with 92,000 or so clones, more than 65% of them seen once. This sample is drawn from a study of a mutant IDH1 vaccine in newly diagnosed glioma. As for the study in general: Sex distribution of treated patients was approximately 62% male and around 38% female; mean age was around 40 years. Radiotherapy, temozolomide, or both had been given previously, and both were given to most.

Deletions cut 10 bases from V and 1 base from J, with 14 bases between. CDR1 SNHLY and CDR2 FYNNEI come from the germline V gene. The CDR3 is 13 residues long. As for time point: baseline, week 1 (first vaccination visit). The treatment was: pre-vaccination baseline after standard-of-care therapy. The astrocytomas were IDH1-mutant, ATRX-negative, and WHO grade 3 or 4. Regarding the study as a whole: Apparently, pseudoprogression bore no relation to changes among the top peripheral T cell clonotypes.

Material: PBMCs, obtained from a glioma patient treated with radiotherapy, temozolomide or both. The V gene is TRBV2, the J gene TRBJ2-7; D may correspond to TRBD1 or TRBD2 (6 bases each). This TCR came from a man in his forties with glioma. Some clones in this sample may be carry-over from other donors' samples. CDR3: CATQGLGSYEQYF. The CDR3 DNA reads TGTGCCACACAGGGACTCGGGTCCTACGAGCAGTACTTC.